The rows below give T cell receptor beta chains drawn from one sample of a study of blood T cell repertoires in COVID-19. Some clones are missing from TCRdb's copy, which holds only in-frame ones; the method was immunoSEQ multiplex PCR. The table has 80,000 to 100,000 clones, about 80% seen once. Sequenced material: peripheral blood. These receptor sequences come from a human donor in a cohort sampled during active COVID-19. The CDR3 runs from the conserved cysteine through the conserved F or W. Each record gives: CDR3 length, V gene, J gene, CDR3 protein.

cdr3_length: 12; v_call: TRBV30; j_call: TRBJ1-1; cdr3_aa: CAGDRAGTEAFF
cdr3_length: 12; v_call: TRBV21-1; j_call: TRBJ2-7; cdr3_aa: CASSTGGTGGNF
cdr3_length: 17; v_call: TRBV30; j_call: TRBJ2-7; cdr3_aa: CAWSLRTGTRPSYEQYF
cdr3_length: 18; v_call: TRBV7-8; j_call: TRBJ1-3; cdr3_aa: CASSSKGWGEGTGNTIYF
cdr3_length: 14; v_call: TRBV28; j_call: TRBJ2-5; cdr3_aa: CASSLGGPQETQYF
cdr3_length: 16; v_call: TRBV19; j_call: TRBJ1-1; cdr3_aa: CASSIEGTGLNTEAFF
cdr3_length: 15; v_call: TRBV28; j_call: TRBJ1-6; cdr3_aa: CASSLVGQNNSPLHF
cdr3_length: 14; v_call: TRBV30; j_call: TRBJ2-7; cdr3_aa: CAWSVGLAAYEQYF
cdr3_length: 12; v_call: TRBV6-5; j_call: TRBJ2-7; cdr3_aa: CAAGGSGYEQYF
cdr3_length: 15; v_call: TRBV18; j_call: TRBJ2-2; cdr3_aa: CASSPRDTYTGELFF
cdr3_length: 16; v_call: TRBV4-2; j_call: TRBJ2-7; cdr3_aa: CASSQDIAGLSYEQYF
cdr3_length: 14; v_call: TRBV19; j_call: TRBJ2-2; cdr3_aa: CASSARGSTGELFF
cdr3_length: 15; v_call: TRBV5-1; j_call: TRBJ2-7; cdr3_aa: CASSQAGQGRNEQYF
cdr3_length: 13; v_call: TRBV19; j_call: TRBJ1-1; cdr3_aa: CASIDAGDTEAFF
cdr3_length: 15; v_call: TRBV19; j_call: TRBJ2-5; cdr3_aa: CASIGSGSHQETQYF
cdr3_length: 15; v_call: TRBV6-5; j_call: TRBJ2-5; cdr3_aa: CASTQGLAGLETQYF
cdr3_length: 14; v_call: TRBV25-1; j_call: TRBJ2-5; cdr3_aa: CASSGTTGVETQYF
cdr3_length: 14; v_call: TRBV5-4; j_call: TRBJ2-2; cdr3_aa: CASSLEGATGELFF
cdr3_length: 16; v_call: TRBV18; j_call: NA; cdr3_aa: CASSPYRAGSSYEQYF
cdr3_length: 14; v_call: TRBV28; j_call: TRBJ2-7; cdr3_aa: CASSLRRERGEQYF